This TCR beta chain was retrieved from a study of blood T cell repertoires in COVID-19. The overall study: From the United States, Italy and Spain came samples of acute and convalescent COVID-19. T cells, B-cell-depleted T cells, or PBMCs provided the cDNA or gDNA that served as material.

As originally analysed: Reference gene primer amplification gave nucleated cell count estimates. The table came from immunoSEQ multiplex PCR; TCRdb's copy has only in-frame clones and leaves some out. The V and J calls and the clone size are those of that table, but D and trimming were determined from the DNA. The repertoire includes about 120,000 clones, approximately 90% of them detected once, and under 35% sits in the top ten. The source is a man in his sixties or seventies with active or convalescent COVID-19. What was sequenced was peripheral blood.

The CDR3 spells CASSSLGAMSEQYF. CDR3 in DNA: TGCGCCAGCAGCTCCCTGGGGGCTATGAGTGAGCAGTACTTC. The chain is built from TRBV5-1 and TRBJ2-7; D is perhaps TRBD1 (6 bases). The CDR3 length is 14 residues. V was trimmed by 3 bases and J by 7 bases, leaving 17 bases between them. Germline values: CDR1 SGHRS, CDR2 YFSETQ.